Listed below are T cell receptor beta chains from one sample, sequenced in a study of cytomegalovirus exposure and HLA in healthy donors. Here immunoSEQ multiplex PCR was the method, and the copy in TCRdb shows in-frame clones only, minus some. The sample totals about 88,000 clones; its top ten clones hold just over 5.5%. Sequencing was done on a sample of PBMCs. Receptor source: a girl aged 5-17 years in good health and CMV-seropositive. The CDR3 runs from the conserved cysteine through the conserved F or W. The order of the fields is J gene, D gene, V gene, CDR3 DNA, CDR3 protein. D genes are given only for firm matches.

TRBJ1-2	TRBD1	TRBV2	TGTGCCAGAACGGACAGGATCTATGGCTACACCTTC	CARTDRIYGYTF
TRBJ1-5	.	TRBV4-1	TGCGCCAGCAGCCAAGATAGGCAGGGGAATCAGCCCCAGCATTTT	CASSQDRQGNQPQHF
TRBJ1-4	.	TRBV11-2	TGTGCCAGCAGCGAGGGAACAGGGAGTAAGGCAACTAATGAAAAACTGTTTTTT	CASSEGTGSKATNEKLFF
TRBJ2-1	TRBD1	TRBV11-2	TGTGCCAGCAGGCCAGACCGACAGGGCGGGAATGAGCAGTTCTTC	CASRPDRQGGNEQFF
TRBJ1-2	TRBD1	TRBV27	TGTGCCAGCAGTTTAGGCCCAGGGGGGAACTATGGCTACACCTTC	CASSLGPGGNYGYTF
TRBJ1-2	.	TRBV28	TGTGCCAGCAGTTTGGCAGGGGAATATGGCTACACCTTC	CASSLAGEYGYTF
TRBJ1-2	.	TRBV27	TGTGCCAGCAGTTGGAGGGGAGGCTATGGCTACACCTTC	CASSWRGGYGYTF
TRBJ1-3	.	TRBV9	TGTGCCAGCAGCGGAAATCATCCGGAAGACTCCGACTCTGGAAACACCATATATTTT	CASSGNHPEDSDSGNTIYF
TRBJ1-3	.	TRBV7-2	TGTGCCAGCACCACCGCTACTGGAAACACCATATATTTT	CASTTATGNTIYF
TRBJ1-2	.	TRBV23-1	TGCGCCAGCAGTCAATCCGACTCGGCCCGGGACTATCATGGCTACACCTTC	CASSQSDSARDYHGYTF
TRBJ1-1	TRBD1	TRBV15	TGTGCCACCAGCAGAGAGGACAGGGGGCCCGTCACTGAAGCTTTCTTT	CATSREDRGPVTEAFF
TRBJ2-5	.	TRBV7-9	TGTGCCAGCAGCTTAGTCATCGATGTCGGGTACCAAGAGACCCAGTACTTC	CASSLVIDVGYQETQYF
TRBJ2-3	.	TRBV18	TGTGCCAGCTCACCAGAGGTAGATACGCAGTATTTT	CASSPEVDTQYF
TRBJ1-1	.	TRBV7-9	TGTGCCAGCAGCCGTCCTGAGCGGGAGAACACTGAAGCTTTCTTT	CASSRPERENTEAFF
TRBJ1-6	.	TRBV4-3	TGCGCCAGCAGCCAAGATTCCGGGATTGATTCACCCCTACACTTT	CASSQDSGIDSPLHF
TRBJ2-5	.	TRBV7-7	TGTGCTAGCAGCTTAGGCACAGGCGGGAAGACCCAGTACTTC	CASSLGTGGKTQYF
TRBJ2-7	TRBD2	TRBV7-6	TGTGCCAGCAGCCAAGGACTAGCGGACTACGAGCAGTACTTC	CASSQGLADYEQYF
TRBJ1-1	.	TRBV4-1	TGCGCCAGCAGCCAAGATTCAGTAACGAACACTGAAGCTTTCTTT	CASSQDSVTNTEAFF
TRBJ1-1	TRBD1	TRBV10-3	TGTGCCATCAGTGAGAGACAGGGGATGAACACTGAAGCTTTCTTT	CAISERQGMNTEAFF
TRBJ2-1	TRBD2	TRBV7-3	TGTGCCAGCAGCTTATTCCTAGCGGGGTACAATGAGCAGTTCTTC	CASSLFLAGYNEQFF
TRBJ2-2	TRBD2	TRBV25-1	TGTGCCAGCAGTCGCGAAGCGGGGGGTCCGAACACCGGGGAGCTGTTTTTT	CASSREAGGPNTGELFF
TRBJ1-2	.	TRBV4-2	TGTGCCAGCAGCCAGGCTACGACAGCTAGTAACTATGGCTACACCTTC	CASSQATTASNYGYTF
TRBJ1-1	TRBD1	TRBV4-1	TGCGCCAGCAGCCAAGGGCAGGGGGCGGTCACTGAAGCTTTCTTT	CASSQGQGAVTEAFF
TRBJ2-7	.	TRBV10-2	TGCGCCAGCAGAGGGGCGGGGGCCCTCGTACTTGAGCAGTACTTC	CASRGAGALVLEQYF
TRBJ1-6	.	TRBV30	TGTGCCTGGAGTAGGGGGAGATCCTATAATTCACCCCTCCACTTT	CAWSRGRSYNSPLHF
TRBJ2-5	.	TRBV7-3	TGTGCCAGCAGTTTAACACAACAAGAGACCCAGTACTTC	CASSLTQQETQYF
TRBJ1-5	.	TRBV6-1	TGTGCCGGGGGGGGAATCCAGGGAGTCAATCAGCCCCAGCATTTT	CAGGGIQGVNQPQHF
TRBJ2-7	.	TRBV7-2	TGTGCCAGCAGCGCAAAGCGGACCAGCTCCTACGAGCAGTACTTC	CASSAKRTSSYEQYF
TRBJ1-6	.	TRBV6-5	TGTGCCAGCAGGGGGACAAATTCACCCCTCCACTTT	CASRGTNSPLHF
TRBJ2-1	TRBD2	TRBV6-5	TGTGCCAGCAGTTACTCACGGACTAGCAATGAGCAGTTCTTC	CASSYSRTSNEQFF
TRBJ2-1	TRBD2	TRBV28	TGTGCCAGCAGTTTCGGACTAGTTACCTACTCCTACAATGAGCAGTTCTTC	CASSFGLVTYSYNEQFF
TRBJ1-1	.	TRBV4-1	TGCGCCAGCAGCCAAGTAGACAAAACGAAGGCTTTCTTT	CASSQVDKTKAFF
TRBJ1-3	.	TRBV5-1	TGCGCCAGCAGCCTCCTGGACAAACAAGGTCGGGCTGGAAACACCATATATTTT	CASSLLDKQGRAGNTIYF
TRBJ1-5	.	TRBV30	TGTGCCTGGAGTGTCGCGGCCAATCAGCCCCAGCATTTT	CAWSVAANQPQHF
TRBJ1-5	TRBD1	TRBV27	TGTGCCAGCAGATCAGGGGGCAGCAATCAGCCCCAGCATTTT	CASRSGGSNQPQHF
TRBJ2-5	.	TRBV5-6	TGTGCCAGCAGCTTATTGACACAAGAGACCCAGTACTTC	CASSLLTQETQYF
TRBJ1-5	.	TRBV5-6	TGTGCCAGCAGCTTATCAGTCCAGCCCCAGCATTTT	CASSLSVQPQHF
TRBJ2-7	.	TRBV7-2	TGTGCCAGCAGCCCGCAACCCGGGTTTCTCGGCGAGCAGTACTTC	CASSPQPGFLGEQYF
TRBJ1-4	TRBD1	TRBV18	TGTGCCAGCTCAGGGACAGGGGCCTCCTATGGGGGCGAAAAACTGTTTTTT	CASSGTGASYGGEKLFF
TRBJ2-2	.	TRBV5-1	TGCGCCAGCAGCTTGGTCAGGGAATCTACGGCGGAGCTGTTTTTT	CASSLVRESTAELFF
TRBJ2-1	TRBD2	TRBV7-2	TGTGCCAGCAGCTTAGTTTTTAGCGGGGGGGCCGATGAGCAGTTCTTC	CASSLVFSGGADEQFF
TRBJ1-6	.	TRBV5-8	TGTGCCAGCAGCATAGGACAGATCTTCAATTCACCCCTCCACTTT	CASSIGQIFNSPLHF
TRBJ2-1	.	TRBV7-9	TGTGCCAGCAGCCAGACTGCTAGCTCCTACAATGAGCAGTTCTTC	CASSQTASSYNEQFF
TRBJ1-1	.	TRBV7-2	TGTGCCAGCAGCTTGTGGGCTCGGCCGGGGGGAGGGGACACTGAAGCTTTCTTT	CASSLWARPGGGDTEAFF
TRBJ2-1	TRBD1	TRBV30	TGTGCCTGGAGCCAGACAGGGCCCGATGAGCAGTTCTTC	CAWSQTGPDEQFF